These 18 T cell receptor beta chains were sequenced from one sample in a study of blood T cell repertoires in COVID-19. Sequencing was performed with immunoSEQ multiplex PCR; in TCRdb, only in-frame clones are kept and a portion is missing. The table records about 170,000 clones, approximately 91% of them present only once. Sequences were obtained from PBMCs or T cells enriched from blood (not recorded which). The source is a woman aged 18-29 years who had recovered from COVID-19.

J is TRBJ2-1 and V is TRBV6-4; 12 bases are shared with TRBD2. The germline V gene has CDR1 MRHNA and CDR2 SNTAGT. The CDR3 covers 13 residues. V lost 3 bases to trimming and J lost 15 bases; unmatched junction nucleotides: 6. CDR3 protein: CASSEASGRAAFF. CDR3 DNA: TGTGCCAGCAGTGAGGCTAGCGGGAGGGCGGCGTTCTTC.

In its sample, this clone was seen a few times. The genes are TRBV23-1 and TRBJ1-5; TRBD1 might be the D (6 bases). TRBV23-1 is an ORF, with its function uncertain. The length of the CDR3 is 20 residues. V gave up 0 bases and J gave up 0 bases, with 21 bases separating them. CDR3 protein: CASSQSLGGRGVDSNQPQHF. Here the CDR3 DNA reads TGCGCCAGCAGTCAATCCCTGGGGGGGCGAGGAGTGGATAGCAATCAGCCCCAGCATTTT.

This chain joins TRBV3-1 (or the pseudogene TRBV3-2) and TRBJ2-2, with D possibly matching TRBD2 (5 bases). V was shortened by 5 bases and J by 2 bases, with 12 bases between the two germline ends. The germline gives CDR1 LGHDT, CDR2 YNNKEL (reference sequence). This CDR3 is built from 15 residues. In nucleotides, the CDR3 is TGTGCCAGCAGCTCCAGGACTGAAAACACCGGGGAGCTGTTTTTT. This codes for CASSSRTENTGELFF.

This clone was counted a few times. The rearrangement uses TRBV27 and TRBJ1-5; D unclear. Germline CDR1 and CDR2: MNHEY and SMNVEV (reference sequence). Deletions cut 2 bases from V and 1 base from J, with 6 bases between. This CDR3 spans 14 amino acids. The CDR3 is CASSLSRSNQPQHF. For the CDR3, the DNA is TGTGCCAGCAGTTTAAGCAGGAGCAATCAGCCCCAGCATTTT.

Note on this clone: Just one base apart from a much larger clone, this may be a read error. The V call is TRBV2, the J call TRBJ1-5; 7 nucleotides match TRBD1. The germline V gene encodes CDR1 SNHLY and CDR2 FYNNEI. After removal of 3 bases from V and 2 bases from J, the junction contained 1 base not matched to a gene. CDR3 length: 14 amino acids. The CDR3 DNA is TGTGCCAGCAGTGATGGACAGGGCAATCAGCCCCAGCATTTT. Protein: CASSDGQGNQPQHF. Together with reference TRBV2 and TRBJ1-5, the CDR3 gives the full variable domain: EPEVTQTPSHQVTQMGQEVILRCVPISNHLYFYWYRQILGQKVEFLVSFYNNEISEKSEIFDDQFSVERPDGSNFTLKIRSTKLEDSAMYFCASSDGQGNQPQHFGDGTRLSIL.

The chain joins TRBV28 to TRBJ1-1; tentatively, D is TRBD1 (5 bases). The CDR3 length is 15 residues. Germline CDR1 MDHEN, CDR2 SYDVKM. Trimming took 5 bases from V and 1 from J, leaving 14 bases between them. This CDR3 is CASSIRRTGNTEAFF. DNA of the CDR3: TGTGCCAGCAGTATCCGACGAACAGGGAACACTGAAGCTTTCTTT.

The chain carries TRBV5-1 and TRBJ2-3, with D perhaps matching TRBD2 (5 bases). Germline V gene sequence: CDR1 SGHRS, CDR2 YFSETQ. This CDR3 contains 14 residues. V gave up 4 bases and J gave up 6 bases, with 15 bases separating them. CDR3 sequence (DNA): TGCGCCAGCAGCCCGCTCGGGGTTAGGGATACGCAGTATTTT. Translating it yields CASSPLGVRDTQYF. Full variable domain (missing parts from reference TRBV5-1 and TRBJ2-3): KAGVTQTPRYLIKTRGQQVTLSCSPISGHRSVSWYQQTPGQGLQFLFEYFSETQRNKGNFPGRFSGRQFSNSRSEMNVSTLELGDSALYLCASSPLGVRDTQYFGPGTRLTVL.

The CDR3 DNA reads TGTGCCAGCAGCTTAGCCCCGGATCGGGTTAACACCGGGGAGCTGTTTTTT. Residues: CASSLAPDRVNTGELFF. The chain couples TRBV13 to TRBJ2-2; no clear D gene. CDR3 length: 17 amino acids. CDR1 is PRHDT and CDR2 is FYEKMQ in the germline V gene (reference sequence). V was clipped by 1 base and J by 2 bases, with 14 bases between them.

V and J are TRBV2 and TRBJ2-5, with 12 nucleotides matching TRBD2. Per the germline V gene, CDR1 is SNHLY and CDR2 is FYNNEI. Trimming at V came to 4 bases and at J to 4 bases, leaving 1 base not matched to a gene. The length of the CDR3 is 14 residues. CDR3 sequence reads: CASSGTSGIETQYF. CDR3 coding DNA: TGTGCCAGCAGTGGGACTAGCGGGATAGAGACCCAGTACTTC.

This clone was recorded once. The rearrangement joins TRBV28 to TRBJ2-1; 7 bases line up with TRBD2. J was trimmed by 7 bases and V by 4 bases; bases with no gene match: 7. This CDR3 is 14 amino acids long. The germline gives CDR1 MDHEN, CDR2 SYDVKM. The CDR3 region is CASSWTRQNNEQFF. In DNA form, the CDR3 reads TGTGCCAGCAGTTGGACTAGACAGAATAATGAGCAGTTCTTC.

The chain recombines TRBV28 with TRBJ1-5; the D gene is possibly TRBD1 (6 bases). Deletions cut 6 bases from V and 4 bases from J, with 13 bases between. Germline values: CDR1 MDHEN, CDR2 SYDVKM. This CDR3 comprises 14 residues. CDR3 DNA: TGTGCCAGCAGGCTTGGACAGATAAATCAGCCCCAGCATTTT. It yields the protein CASRLGQINQPQHF.

This chain connects TRBV2 to TRBJ2-3, with 10 positions matching TRBD2. The CDR3 is 14 amino acids. V lost 6 bases and J lost 14; bases outside the gene matches: 14. Germline CDR1 and CDR2: SNHLY and FYNNEI. The CDR3 here is CASRRLAGSGYPYF. The CDR3 DNA follows: TGTGCCAGCAGGAGACTAGCGGGTAGTGGTTATCCGTATTTT. Complete variable domain (other parts from reference TRBV2 and TRBJ2-3): EPEVTQTPSHQVTQMGQEVILRCVPISNHLYFYWYRQILGQKVEFLVSFYNNEISEKSEIFDDQFSVERPDGSNFTLKIRSTKLEDSAMYFCASRRLAGSGYPYFGPGTRLTVL.

About this clone: This specimen includes other DNA sequences encoding the same CDR3. The rearrangement uses TRBV27 and TRBJ1-5, with D perhaps matching TRBD1 (6 bases). There are 14 residues in the CDR3. In germline, CDR1 is MNHEY, CDR2 SMNVEV (reference sequence). V was trimmed by 3 bases and J by 2 bases, leaving 8 bases between them. CDR3 nucleotides: TGTGCCAGCAGTTTCAGGGGTGGCAATCAGCCCCAGCATTTT. Its translation is CASSFRGGNQPQHF.

The chain is built from TRBV11-2 and TRBJ2-2, with 10 bases that match TRBD2. V trimming: 4 bases; J trimming: 4 bases; junction bases outside the gene matches: 12. The CDR3 sequence is 18 residues long. Germline CDR1 reads SGHAT; CDR2 reads FQNNGV. CDR3 in DNA: TGTGCCAGCAGCTCGTCAGCGGGAGGGCCTTTGGGCACCGGGGAGCTGTTTTTT. This encodes CASSSSAGGPLGTGELFF.

The chain is built from TRBV11-2 and TRBJ1-3, with 9 positions matching TRBD1. The CDR3 totals 15 residues. The germline CDR1 and CDR2 sequences are SGHAT and FQNNGV. V lost 5 bases, J lost 2 bases, and 4 bases stayed unmatched. The CDR3 sequence: CASSRDRATGNTIYF. The CDR3 nucleotides are TGTGCCAGCAGCCGGGACAGGGCCACTGGAAACACCATATATTTT. Full variable domain (remainder filled in from reference TRBV11-2 and TRBJ1-3): EAGVAQSPRYKIIEKRQSVAFWCNPISGHATLYWYQQILGQGPKLLIQFQNNGVVDDSQLPKDRFSAERLKGVDSTLKIQPAKLEDSAVYLCASSRDRATGNTIYFGEGSWLTVV.

The chain employs TRBV6-2 or TRBV6-3 and TRBJ2-5; possible D gene TRBD2, 5 bases. This CDR3 contains 12 residues. CDR1 and CDR2 (germline): MNHEY, SVGEGT. V dropped 5 bases and J dropped 6 bases, with 10 bases sitting between them. In nucleotides, the CDR3 is TGTGCCAGCAGTAGGACTGGACAGACCCAGTACTTC. Translating it yields CASSRTGQTQYF.

The rearrangement joins TRBV27 to TRBJ2-1; 7 nucleotides align to TRBD1. Germline V gene data show CDR1 as MNHEY and CDR2 as SMNVEV (reference sequence). Unmatched junction bases numbered 4, after V lost 6 bases and J lost 5 bases. The CDR3 runs to 13 residues. CDR3 bases: TGTGCCAGCAGCCAAGGACAGGACAATGAGCAGTTCTTC. Translating gives CASSQGQDNEQFF.

With respect to this clone: At the DNA level, this CDR3 is encoded by other sequences in the same sample as well. This chain uses TRBV5-1 with TRBJ1-5; 8 bases fit TRBD1. J lost 4 bases, V lost 3 bases, and 3 bases had no gene match. This CDR3 has 14 residues. The germline CDR1 and CDR2 sequences are SGHRS and YFSETQ. DNA for the CDR3: TGCGCCAGCAGCTGGGGGACAGGTAATCAGCCCCAGCATTTT. Translation gives CASSWGTGNQPQHF.